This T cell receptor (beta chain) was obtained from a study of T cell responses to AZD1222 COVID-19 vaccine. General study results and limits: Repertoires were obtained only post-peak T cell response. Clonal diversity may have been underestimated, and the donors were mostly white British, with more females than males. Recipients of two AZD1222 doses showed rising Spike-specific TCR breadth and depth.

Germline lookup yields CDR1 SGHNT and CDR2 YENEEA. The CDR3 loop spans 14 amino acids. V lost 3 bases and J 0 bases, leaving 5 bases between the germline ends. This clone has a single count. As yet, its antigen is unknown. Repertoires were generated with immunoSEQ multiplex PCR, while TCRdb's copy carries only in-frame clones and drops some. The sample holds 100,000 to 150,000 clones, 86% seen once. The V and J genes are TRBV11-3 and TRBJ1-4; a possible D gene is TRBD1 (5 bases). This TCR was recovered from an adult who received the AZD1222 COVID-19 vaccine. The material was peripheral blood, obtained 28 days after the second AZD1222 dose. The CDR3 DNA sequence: TGTGCCAGCAGCTTGGGGCCAACTAATGAAAAACTGTTTTTT. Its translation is CASSLGPTNEKLFF. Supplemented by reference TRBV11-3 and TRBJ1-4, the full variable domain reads EAGVVQSPRYKIIEKKQPVAFWCNPISGHNTLYWYLQNLGQGPELLIRYENEEAVDDSQLPKDRFSAERLKGVDSTLKIQPAELGDSAVYLCASSLGPTNEKLFFGSGTQLSVL.